This TCR beta chain derives from a study of cytomegalovirus exposure and HLA in healthy donors. Across the study: Falling in the Caucasian-associated ancestry cluster were approximately 86% of approximately 410 genotyped donors. Whole-study results and caveats: For cytomegalovirus status, the classifier reportedly gave diagnoses with high specificity and sensitivity.

The PCR had 60 Vbeta and 13 Jbeta primers. Per the authors' pipeline: Later analysis identified tens of millions of unique TCR beta chains, approximately 10 million shared. The table came from immunoSEQ multiplex PCR; TCRdb's copy has only in-frame clones and leaves some out. D and trimming were read from the DNA, whereas the V and J calls and clone size are those reported in that table. Found here are about 200,000 clones; the top ten clones hold 0.75% to 1%. Germline loops: CDR1 MGHRA, CDR2 YSYEKL. V was clipped by 4 bases and J by 6 bases; unmatched bases: 5. This CDR3 is built from 13 residues. Worth noting for this clone: Its antigen is unknown.

This chain connects TRBV4-1 to TRBJ1-1; TRBD1 agrees at 7 bases. Sequenced material: PBMCs. This TCR was recovered from a woman aged 25 to 39 in good health and CMV-seropositive. DNA for the CDR3: TGCGCCAGCAGCCCCACAGGGGCGCCTGAAGCTTTCTTT. This translates into CASSPTGAPEAFF.